One sample yielded the 29 T cell receptor beta chains listed below, sequenced in a study of OX40 agonist ivuxolimab in advanced cancers. Preparation of the library involved the immunoSEQ multiplex PCR assay. TCRdb holds this immuneACCESS table with in-frame rearrangements only. Some clones are missing; in checked studies, unresolved V genes explain under half, and the rest has no known cause. A total of some 81,000 clones appear in this sample, around 85% of them only once. The top ten clones comprise 1.5% to 2.5% of the sample. The sample here was CD4+ or CD8+ T cells sorted from blood, taken in a trial of the OX40 agonist ivuxolimab. These receptors were taken from an adult with an advanced solid tumor such as melanoma, head and neck, liver or kidney cancer.

V is TRBV30 and J is TRBJ1-4, with a possible D match to TRBD1 (5 bases). Trimming took off 0 bases at V and 5 bases at J, with 13 bases between the two ends. Looked up from germline, CDR1 is GTSNPN and CDR2 is SVGIG (reference sequence). The CDR3 loop spans 15 amino acids. The CDR3 loop is CAWSVLSGINEKLFF. CDR3 in DNA: TGTGCCTGGAGTGTACTGTCAGGGATCAATGAAAAACTGTTTTTT.

J is TRBJ2-5 and V is TRBV2; possible D gene TRBD2, 6 bases. The length of the CDR3 is 13 residues. Germline V gene lookup returns CDR1 SNHLY and CDR2 FYNNEI. Trimming cost V 4 bases and J 2 bases, with 8 bases left between them. CDR3 protein: CASSGGLQETQYF. CDR3 bases: TGTGCCAGCAGTGGGGGACTTCAAGAGACCCAGTACTTC.

The DNA of the CDR3 is TGCAGCGTTGTAAGGACAGGGGGCTCCTACGAGCAGTACTTC. Protein: CSVVRTGGSYEQYF. The V call is TRBV29-1, the J call TRBJ2-7; 10 bases align to TRBD1. Losses at the gene ends were 4 bases for V and 0 bases for J; bases not matched to a gene: 3. The CDR3 loop spans 14 amino acids. CDR1 and CDR2 from the germline V gene are SQVTM and ANQGSEA.

The V call is TRBV7-2, the J call TRBJ2-2; D possibly corresponds to TRBD1 (6 bases). V was clipped by 0 bases and J by 4 bases, with 9 bases between them. Germline V lookup: CDR1 SGHTA, CDR2 FQGNSA. The CDR3 runs 15 residues. CDR3 protein: CASSLAQGPTGELFF. The CDR3 coding sequence is TGTGCCAGCAGCTTAGCACAGGGTCCCACCGGGGAGCTGTTTTTT.

Remarks on this clone: This CDR3 is missing its conserved last phenylalanine or tryptophan, likely due to a read error. The DNA is left out, because the CDR3 cannot be placed on it with certainty; the CDR3 is given as TCRdb lists it. The rearrangement uses TRBV7-3 and TRBJ2-7; the D call of TRBD1 is as the table states it, not checked on the DNA. Both ends counted, the CDR3 spans 11 residues. Germline-derived CDR1 and CDR2 are SGHTA and FQGTGA. The chain's CDR3 is CASSSQGTVSH.

This clone was picked up one time. The rearrangement joins TRBV7-6 to TRBJ2-2; D is undetermined. Germline CDR1 SGHVS, CDR2 FNYEAQ. V lost 2 bases and J lost 4, with 8 bases in between. The CDR3 runs 14 residues. CDR3 DNA: TGTGCCAGCAGCTTACTTCAGTCCACCGGGGAGCTGTTTTTT. Translated: CASSLLQSTGELFF.

The chain employs TRBV7-2 and TRBJ2-1; D remains unclear. From germline, CDR1 is SGHTA and CDR2 FQGNSA. V shed 4 bases and J shed 12 bases, with 19 bases lying between them. The CDR3 runs to 14 residues. The CDR3 DNA is TGTGCCAGCAGCTCCCAGAAATCCGACTTGAGGCAGTTCTTC. Its translation: CASSSQKSDLRQFF. The full variable domain, in which reference TRBV7-2 and TRBJ2-1 provide the parts outside the CDR3, is GAGVSQSPSNKVTEKGKDVELRCDPISGHTALYWYRQSLGQGLEFLIYFQGNSAPDKSGLPSDRFSAERTGGSVSTLTIQRTQQEDSAVYLCASSSQKSDLRQFFGPGTRLTVL.

This clone was seen once. This sequence joins TRBV6-5 and TRBJ1-2; D is unclear. CDR1 and CDR2 from the germline V gene are MNHEY and SVGAGI. The CDR3 sequence is 11 residues long. V was clipped by 6 bases and J by 4 bases, with 6 bases between them. The CDR3: CASSDLYGYTF. CDR3 DNA: TGTGCCAGCAGCGACCTCTATGGCTACACCTTC.

This clone was detected many times. The gene calls are TRBV2 and TRBJ2-2, with 7 bases matching TRBD1. The V gene end was trimmed by 6 bases and the J gene end by 4 bases; junction bases not matched to a gene: 8. The CDR3 is 15 amino acids. Germline lookup yields CDR1 SNHLY and CDR2 FYNNEI. In DNA, the CDR3 is TGTGCCAGCAGGTGGACGGGACAGCTCACCGGGGAGCTGTTTTTT. Its translation: CASRWTGQLTGELFF.

The rearrangement uses TRBV4-1 and TRBJ1-6, with D maybe TRBD1 (5 bases). The germline CDR1 and CDR2 sequences are MGHRA and YSYEKL. The CDR3 is made up of 16 amino acids. V was cut by 0 bases and J by 5 bases, with 11 bases left in between. CDR3 region: CASSQDGDGNNSPLHF. Here the CDR3 DNA reads TGCGCCAGCAGCCAAGATGGGGACGGGAATAATTCACCCCTCCACTTT.

This clone was found once. The chain recombines TRBV29-1 with TRBJ1-1; D gene unclear. Trimming took off 4 bases at V and 1 base at J, with 7 bases between the two ends. The germline V gene has CDR1 SQVTM and CDR2 ANQGSEA. The CDR3 contains 12 residues. The CDR3 nucleotides are TGCAGCGTTGTACGGGGGAACACTGAAGCTTTCTTT. It translates to CSVVRGNTEAFF.

This chain connects TRBV19 to TRBJ1-1; 9 bases are shared with TRBD1. The CDR3 runs to 14 residues. V dropped 4 bases and J dropped 1; count of bases not matched to a gene: 1. Germline CDR1 reads LNHDA; CDR2 reads SQIVND (reference sequence). CDR3 DNA: TGTGCCAGTAGTAGGGACAGGGAGAACACTGAAGCTTTCTTT. It is translated as CASSRDRENTEAFF.

This clone was found once. This rearrangement joins TRBV28 to TRBJ2-1, with 10 bases aligning to TRBD1. This CDR3 region has 14 residues. Germline V gives CDR1 MDHEN, CDR2 SYDVKM. After removal of 5 bases from V and 9 bases from J, the junction contained 7 bases not matched to a gene. The CDR3 loop reads CASSPGTGVFEQFF. Here the CDR3 DNA reads TGTGCCAGCAGTCCCGGGACAGGGGTGTTTGAGCAGTTCTTC.

This clone came up once. This chain joins TRBV27 and TRBJ2-3; D perhaps matches TRBD1 (6 bases). Germline loops: CDR1 MNHEY, CDR2 SMNVEV (reference sequence). Trimming took off 5 bases at V and 0 bases at J, with 15 bases between the two ends. This CDR3 region has 16 residues. In nucleotides, the CDR3 is TGTGCCAGCAGTCCGATGGGGACAACTAGCACAGATACGCAGTATTTT. Translated: CASSPMGTTSTDTQYF.

A single count supports this clone. This chain connects TRBV5-4 to TRBJ1-4; weak D call: TRBD1 (6 bases). V dropped 0 bases and J dropped 7 bases, with 13 bases sitting between them. CDR3 size: 15 residues. Germline CDR1 reads SGHNT; CDR2 reads YYREEE (reference sequence). CDR3 nucleotide sequence: TGTGCCAGCAGCTTGGCAACAGGGACGAGTGAAAAACTGTTTTTT. This gives the protein CASSLATGTSEKLFF.

V and J are TRBV28 and TRBJ1-5, with TRBD1 as a possible D gene (5 bases). This CDR3 comprises 19 residues. The V end lost 4 bases, the J end lost 7 bases, and 29 bases lay between the germline ends. CDR1 and CDR2 from the germline V gene are MDHEN and SYDVKM. This chain's CDR3 is CASSSPAGARMRVGQPQHF. CDR3 bases: TGTGCCAGCAGTTCGCCCGCTGGGGCGCGTATGAGGGTTGGGCAGCCCCAGCATTTT. The full variable domain, with the rest looked up from reference TRBV28 and TRBJ1-5, is DVKVTQSSRYLVKRTGEKVFLECVQDMDHENMFWYRQDPGLGLRLIYFSYDVKMKEKGDIPEGYSVSREKKERFSLILESASTNQTSMYLCASSSPAGARMRVGQPQHFGDGTRLSIL.

This clone was detected only once. The CDR3 loop reads CASSRNSFETQYF. CDR3 nucleotide sequence: TGTGCCAGCAGCCGAAACTCATTTGAGACCCAGTACTTC. This chain connects TRBV7-2 to TRBJ2-5; D not resolved. In germline, CDR1 is SGHTA, CDR2 FQGNSA. Trimming pared 5 bases from V and 5 bases from J, leaving 12 bases between. There are 13 residues in the CDR3.

The gene calls are TRBV7-3 and TRBJ2-2; TRBD1 aligns across 8 bases. V dropped 5 bases and J dropped 0; count of bases not matched to a gene: 2. There are 15 residues in the CDR3. The germline gives CDR1 SGHTA, CDR2 FQGTGA. The CDR3 is CASSLGQANTGELFF. The DNA for the CDR3 is TGTGCCAGCAGCCTGGGACAGGCGAACACCGGGGAGCTGTTTTTT.

The rearrangement uses TRBV19 and TRBJ2-2, with D maybe TRBD1 (5 bases). V gave up 1 base and J gave up 3 bases, with 9 bases separating them. Per the germline V gene, CDR1 is LNHDA and CDR2 is SQIVND (reference sequence). This CDR3 is 15 amino acids long. The CDR3 loop reads CASSIADTHTGELFF. CDR3 bases: TGTGCCAGTAGTATAGCGGACACTCACACCGGGGAGCTGTTTTTT.

The V call is TRBV29-1, the J call TRBJ1-1, with TRBD1 as a possible D gene (5 bases). CDR3 length equals 16 residues. The germline CDR1 and CDR2 sequences are SQVTM and ANQGSEA. Trimming cost V 1 base and J 0 bases, with 15 bases left between them. In nucleotides, the CDR3 is TGCAGCGTTGAAGGGATTGTTAGGGGCTTGAACACTGAAGCTTTCTTT. It yields the protein CSVEGIVRGLNTEAFF.

V is TRBV18 and J is TRBJ2-1; D is possibly TRBD2 (6 bases). The germline V and J ends were trimmed by 2 bases and 10 bases, with 9 bases remaining between them. Germline CDR1 KGHSH, CDR2 LQKENI. This CDR3 has 12 residues. CDR3: CASSPTGVEQFF. The DNA of the CDR3 is TGTGCCAGCTCACCAACGGGGGTAGAGCAGTTCTTC.

This clone has only a few counts. The gene calls are TRBV4-1 and TRBJ1-2; TRBD1 matches at 11 bases. The CDR3 spans 17 residues. Trimming took 6 bases from V and 3 from J; bases not matched to a gene: 12. The germline V gene has CDR1 MGHRA and CDR2 YSYEKL. CDR3 in DNA: TGCGCCAGCAGTCTTTCCTCCGCGGACAGGGGGCACTATGGCTACACCTTC. Encoded protein: CASSLSSADRGHYGYTF.

This chain links TRBV19 with TRBJ1-1; TRBD1 matches at 7 bases. This CDR3 has 15 amino acids. Germline V gene data show CDR1 as LNHDA and CDR2 as SQIVND (reference sequence). Trimming cost V 4 bases and J 3 bases; bases outside gene matches: 8. The CDR3 region is CASSTTGSGYTEAFF. CDR3 DNA: TGTGCCAGTAGTACGACAGGGTCGGGGTACACTGAAGCTTTCTTT.

The chain combines TRBV11-2 with TRBJ2-7; 7 bases are shared with TRBD1. The CDR3 loop spans 14 amino acids. The junction had 6 bases not matched to a gene; V was cut back by 5 bases and J by 2 bases. The germline V gene encodes CDR1 SGHAT and CDR2 FQNNGV. The CDR3 region has the DNA TGTGCCAGCAGCCGTGACAGGGTAACCTACGAGCAGTACTTC. Translated, it gives CASSRDRVTYEQYF.

The V and J genes are TRBV5-1 and TRBJ1-3; weak D call: TRBD1 (5 bases). The CDR3 loop spans 15 amino acids. Germline assignment: CDR1 SGHRS and CDR2 YFSETQ. Between the trimmed V and J ends, which lost 4 bases and 4 bases, there was a span of 15 bases. The CDR3 loop is CASSKDSSDGNTIYF. The CDR3 DNA reads as TGCGCCAGCAGCAAAGACAGTTCGGACGGAAACACCATATATTTT.

The gene calls are TRBV18 and TRBJ2-1; D possibly corresponds to TRBD2 (5 bases). The CDR3 length is 16 residues. V lost 1 base and J 7 bases, leaving 17 bases between the germline ends. Germline-derived CDR1 and CDR2 are KGHSH and LQKENI. CDR3 protein: CASSPQASLPGNEQFF. The CDR3, as DNA: TGTGCCAGCTCACCACAGGCTAGCCTCCCTGGGAATGAGCAGTTCTTC. Filled out from reference TRBV18 and TRBJ2-1, the complete variable domain reads NAGVMQNPRHLVRRRGQEARLRCSPMKGHSHVYWYRQLPEEGLKFMVYLQKENIIDESGMPKERFSAEFPKEGPSILRIQQVVRGDSAAYFCASSPQASLPGNEQFFGPGTRLTVL.

J is TRBJ1-2 and V is TRBV4-3, with D perhaps TRBD1 (6 bases). The CDR3 covers 16 residues. V gave up 4 bases and J gave up 5 bases, with 20 bases separating them. The V gene's germline CDR1 is LGHNA and CDR2 YSLEER. The CDR3 DNA follows: TGCGCCAGCAGCCGAGCTAGTTCGGGGGGGGCTTATGGCTACACCTTC. This codes for CASSRASSGGAYGYTF.

The V and J genes are TRBV19 and TRBJ1-6, with D possibly TRBD1 on 6 matching bases. This CDR3 has 15 amino acids. CDR1 is LNHDA, CDR2 SQIVND, per germline (reference sequence). Trimming stripped 3 bases from V and 9 bases from J, with 15 bases between. The CDR3 protein is CASSMNRALGSPLHF. The CDR3 bases are TGTGCCAGTAGTATGAACAGGGCTTTGGGTTCACCCCTCCACTTT.

The CDR3 loop reads CASSLGLNTGELFF. For the CDR3, the DNA is TGCGCCAGCAGCTTGGGCCTTAACACCGGGGAGCTGTTTTTT. The rearrangement links TRBV5-1 to TRBJ2-2; D is undetermined. Trimming cost V 0 bases and J 2 bases, with 5 bases left between them. Germline CDR1 reads SGHRS; CDR2 reads YFSETQ. CDR3 length equals 14 residues.